This TCR beta chain was sequenced in a study of T cell responses to AZD1222 COVID-19 vaccine. This CDR3 comprises 14 residues. With V trimmed by 7 bases and J by 6 bases, 9 bases remained unmatched. Per the germline V gene, CDR1 is WSHSY and CDR2 is SAAADI. Libraries were prepared by immunoSEQ multiplex PCR; TCRdb keeps only in-frame clonotypes and omits some of them. The table records about 120,000 clones, 70% to 90% of them present only once. The sequencing here drew on peripheral blood, taken on day 0 of AZD1222 vaccination. The clonotype was recovered from an adult in good health. The J gene is TRBJ2-7, the V gene TRBV10-2, with TRBD1 matching 10 bases. The CDR3 nucleotides read TGCGCCAGCACCTCGACAGGGGGCACAGCCGAGCAGTACTTC. As protein: CASTSTGGTAEQYF.